The present entry profiles one T cell receptor (beta chain) with its context. A few counts support this clonotype. It lacks a known antigen. Base qualities are not provided; no much larger clone lies one nucleotide away. As encoded in the germline V gene, CDR1 is KGHSH while CDR2 is LQKENI. V loses 2 bases at its end and J loses 1 base; junction bases beyond the gene matches: 13. Inclusive of the bounding cysteine and phenylalanine, the CDR3 is 20 residues long. The retained sequence is limited to the CDR3, 60 bases, with the frame set at the first base. The record originates from a study of T cell repertoires in cytomegalovirus infection (dated by TCRdb to the late 2010s). Background for the entire study: Because public TCR beta signatures pointed to carriage of CMV infection together with the matching HLA type, the HLA type of each donor mattered for the analysis. On the study overall, not on this receptor specifically: In both this cohort and an independent approximately 350-donor cohort, the cumulative frequency of public TCR beta family members distinguished carriers of CMV infection plus the relevant HLA type. In the ex vivo response, HLA-C-restricted CMV-specific TCR beta clonotypes were dominant, and in two of eight donors the single most frequent clonotype came from this HLA-C-restricted group.

TCRdb names Illumina HiSeq 1500 as the instrument used. The public reads were reprocessed in TCRdb via fastp at Q25 and MiXCR, keeping in-frame beta chains. Entries are consolidated by CDR3 protein sequence, retaining the most common genes and DNA. The table for this sample lists about 310,000 distinct CDR3 sequences; roughly 16% of them were counted only once. 12% of the sample is held by the ten biggest clonotypes. Sequencing was done on a sample of PBMCs. This TCR was sampled from a human donor in good health (CMV status not recorded). Some clones in this sample may be carry-over from other donors' samples. The chain links TRBV18 with TRBJ2-4, with TRBD1 matching 11 junction bases. CDR3 region: CASSPWARTGGSGAKNIQYF. The DNA is as follows: TGTGCCAGCTCACCATGGGCGAGGACAGGGGGCTCCGGGGCCAAAAACATTCAGTACTTC.